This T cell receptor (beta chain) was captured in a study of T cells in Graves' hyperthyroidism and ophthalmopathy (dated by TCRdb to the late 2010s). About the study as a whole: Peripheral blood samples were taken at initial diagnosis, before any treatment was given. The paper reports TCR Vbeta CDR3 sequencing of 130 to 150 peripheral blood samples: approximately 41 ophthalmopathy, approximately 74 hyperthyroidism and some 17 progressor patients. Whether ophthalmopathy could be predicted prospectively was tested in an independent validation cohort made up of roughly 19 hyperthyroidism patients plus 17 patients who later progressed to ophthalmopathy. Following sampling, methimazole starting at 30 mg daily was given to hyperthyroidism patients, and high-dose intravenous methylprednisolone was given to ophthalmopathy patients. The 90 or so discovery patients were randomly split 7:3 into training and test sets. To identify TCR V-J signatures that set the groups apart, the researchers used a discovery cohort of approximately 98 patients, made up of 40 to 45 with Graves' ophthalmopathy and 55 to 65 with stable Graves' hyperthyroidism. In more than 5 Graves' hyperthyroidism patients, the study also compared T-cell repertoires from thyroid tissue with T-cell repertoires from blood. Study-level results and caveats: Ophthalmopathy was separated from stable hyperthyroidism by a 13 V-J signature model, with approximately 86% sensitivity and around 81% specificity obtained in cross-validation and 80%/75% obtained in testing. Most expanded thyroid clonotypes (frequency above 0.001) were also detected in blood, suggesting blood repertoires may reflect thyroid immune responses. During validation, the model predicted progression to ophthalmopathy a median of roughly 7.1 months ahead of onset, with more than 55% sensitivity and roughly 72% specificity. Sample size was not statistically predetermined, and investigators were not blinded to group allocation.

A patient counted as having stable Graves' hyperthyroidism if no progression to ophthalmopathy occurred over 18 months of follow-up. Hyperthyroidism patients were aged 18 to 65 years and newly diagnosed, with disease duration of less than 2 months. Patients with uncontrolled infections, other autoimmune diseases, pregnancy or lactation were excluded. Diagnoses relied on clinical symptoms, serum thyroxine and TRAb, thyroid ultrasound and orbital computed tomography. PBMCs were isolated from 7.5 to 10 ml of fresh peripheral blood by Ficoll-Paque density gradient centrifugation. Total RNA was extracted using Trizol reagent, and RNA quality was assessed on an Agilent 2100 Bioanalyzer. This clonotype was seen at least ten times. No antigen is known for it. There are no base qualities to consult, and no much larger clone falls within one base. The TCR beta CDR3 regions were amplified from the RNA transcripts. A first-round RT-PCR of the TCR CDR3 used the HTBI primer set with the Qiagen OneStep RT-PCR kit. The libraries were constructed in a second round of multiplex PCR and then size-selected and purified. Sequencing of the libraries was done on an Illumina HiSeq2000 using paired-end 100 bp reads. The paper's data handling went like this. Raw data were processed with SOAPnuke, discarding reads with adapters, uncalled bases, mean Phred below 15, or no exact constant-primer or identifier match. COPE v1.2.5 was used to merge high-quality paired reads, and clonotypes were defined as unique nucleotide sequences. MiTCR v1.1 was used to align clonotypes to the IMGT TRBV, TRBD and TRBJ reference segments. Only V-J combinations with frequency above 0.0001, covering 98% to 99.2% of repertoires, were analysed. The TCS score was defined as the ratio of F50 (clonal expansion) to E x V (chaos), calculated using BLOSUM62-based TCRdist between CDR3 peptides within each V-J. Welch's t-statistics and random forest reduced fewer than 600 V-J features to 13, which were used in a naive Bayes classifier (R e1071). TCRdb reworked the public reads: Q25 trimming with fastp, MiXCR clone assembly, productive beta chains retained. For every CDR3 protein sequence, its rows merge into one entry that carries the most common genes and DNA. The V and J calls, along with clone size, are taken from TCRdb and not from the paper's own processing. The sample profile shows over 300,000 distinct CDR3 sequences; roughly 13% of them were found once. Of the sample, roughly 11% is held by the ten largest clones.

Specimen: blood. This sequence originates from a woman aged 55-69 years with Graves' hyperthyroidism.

DNA sequence: TGCAGTGCTAGTGTCCAGGGGCTCTATAATTCACCCCTCCACTTT. Its amino acids are CSASVQGLYNSPLHF. Here the chain combines TRBV20-1 and TRBJ1-6; TRBD1 might be the D gene, on 6 matching bases. CDR1 and CDR2 are read off the germline V gene (reference sequence) as DFQATT and SNEGSKA. V drops 3 bases and J drops 3 bases, leaving 12 bases in between. The cysteine opens and the phenylalanine closes a CDR3 of 15 amino acids. Just the 45-base CDR3 DNA is kept, in frame starting at base 1.